These 10 T cell receptor beta chains came from one sample sequenced in a study of T cell responses to AZD1222 COVID-19 vaccine. TCRdb's table, derived via immunoSEQ multiplex PCR, lists solely in-frame clones and lacks some. The repertoire holds 130,000 or so clones, with roughly nine tenths as singletons. The sample consisted of peripheral blood, taken 28 days after the second AZD1222 dose. These receptors originate from an adult who received the AZD1222 COVID-19 vaccine.

A single count supports this clone. The chain uses TRBV10-3 and TRBJ2-6, with D maybe TRBD1 (6 bases). Per the germline V gene, CDR1 is ENHRY and CDR2 is SYGVKD. The germline V and J ends were trimmed by 9 bases and 0 bases, with 12 bases remaining between them. The CDR3 spans 15 residues. This chain's CDR3 is CAMGAANSGANVLTF. The CDR3 DNA sequence: TGTGCCATGGGGGCTGCCAACTCTGGGGCCAACGTCCTGACTTTC.

The chain uses TRBV7-6 and TRBJ2-5; no definite D call. CDR1 is SGHVS and CDR2 is FNYEAQ in the germline V gene. This CDR3 contains 14 residues. Trimming took off 1 base at V and 3 bases at J, with 9 bases between the two ends. Here the CDR3 DNA reads TGTGCCAGCAGCTTAGGGTATCAGAAAGAGACCCAGTACTTC. It translates to CASSLGYQKETQYF.

CDR3 protein: CATSRTGGNQPQHF. CDR3 nucleotide sequence: TGTGCCACCAGCAGGACAGGGGGCAATCAGCCCCAGCATTTT. The rearrangement uses TRBV15 and TRBJ1-5; 8 positions agree with TRBD1. The CDR3 loop spans 14 amino acids. With V trimmed by 3 bases and J by 2 bases, 0 bases remained unmatched. Germline V CDR1 and CDR2: LNHNV, YYDKDF (reference sequence).

The chain employs TRBV4-1 and TRBJ2-2; possibly TRBD2 for D (7 bases). Trimming took off 2 bases at V and 3 bases at J, with 16 bases between the two ends. Germline CDR1 MGHRA, CDR2 YSYEKL. The CDR3 totals 17 residues. The CDR3 DNA reads TGCGCCAGCAGCCAATACACTCGGGGGGCCGACACCGGGGAGCTGTTTTTT. Protein sequence: CASSQYTRGADTGELFF.

This chain connects TRBV6-5 to TRBJ1-6; no clear D gene. The CDR3 loop spans 16 amino acids. CDR1 MNHEY and CDR2 SVGAGI come from the germline V gene. Between the trimmed V and J ends, which lost 2 bases and 0 bases, there was a span of 8 bases. CDR3 nucleotides: TGTGCCAGCAGTTACCGGAAGAGCTCCTATAATTCACCCCTCCACTTT. Translating gives CASSYRKSSYNSPLHF.

The chain recombines TRBV2 with TRBJ2-7; TRBD2 agrees at 7 bases. The CDR3 is 14 residues long. Germline V gene sequence: CDR1 SNHLY, CDR2 FYNNEI. After removal of 6 bases from V and 3 bases from J, the junction contained 8 bases not matched to a gene. CDR3 sequence reads: CASREQRGYYEQYF. The CDR3 nucleotides read TGTGCCAGCAGAGAGCAGCGGGGTTACTACGAGCAGTACTTC.

The gene calls are TRBV28 and TRBJ1-2, with D unresolved. The CDR3 runs 12 residues. Trimming shortened V by 7 bases and J by 6 bases, and 12 bases separated the two germline ends. Per the germline V gene, CDR1 is MDHEN and CDR2 is SYDVKM. CDR3 bases: TGTGCCAGCAAAGACGGAGTTGATGGCTACACCTTC. It encodes CASKDGVDGYTF.

The chain is built from TRBV16 and TRBJ1-2; D may be TRBD1 (5 bases). Germline CDR1 is KGHSY and CDR2 is FQNENV. The CDR3 is made up of 15 amino acids. Trimming stripped 0 bases from V and 3 bases from J, with 11 bases between. The DNA for the CDR3 is TGTGCCAGCAGCCAATCGAGGGGTAAGGACTATGGCTACACCTTC. Translated, it gives CASSQSRGKDYGYTF.

The chain has TRBV12-3 or TRBV12-4 and TRBJ1-2; D possibly corresponds to TRBD1 (5 bases). V lost 6 bases, J lost 3 bases, and 11 bases lay in between. The CDR3 spans 13 residues. This CDR3 reads CASSPGTDYGYTF. The CDR3 bases are TGTGCCAGCAGCCCCGGGACTGACTATGGCTACACCTTC.

The CDR3 DNA follows: TGTGCCAGCAGTTTGCTTTTGTACTATGGCTACACCTTC. Encoded protein: CASSLLLYYGYTF. The rearrangement links TRBV12-3 or TRBV12-4 to TRBJ1-2; unclear D gene. CDR3 size: 13 residues. V lost 3 bases and J 3 bases, leaving 8 bases between the germline ends.